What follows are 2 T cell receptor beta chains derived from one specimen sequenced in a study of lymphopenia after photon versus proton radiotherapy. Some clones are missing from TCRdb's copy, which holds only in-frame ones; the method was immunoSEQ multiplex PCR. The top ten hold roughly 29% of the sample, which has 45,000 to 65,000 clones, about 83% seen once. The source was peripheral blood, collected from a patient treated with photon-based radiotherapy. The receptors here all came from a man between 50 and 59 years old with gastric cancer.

The DNA of the CDR3 is TGTGCCAGCAGCTCGGCTAGCACCCACTACGAGCAGTACTTC. Amino acid sequence: CASSSASTHYEQYF. The chain recombines TRBV21-1 with TRBJ2-7; TRBD2 is taken as the D call from the table, unchecked against the DNA. TRBV21-1 is marked as a pseudogene. The CDR3 is 14 residues long.

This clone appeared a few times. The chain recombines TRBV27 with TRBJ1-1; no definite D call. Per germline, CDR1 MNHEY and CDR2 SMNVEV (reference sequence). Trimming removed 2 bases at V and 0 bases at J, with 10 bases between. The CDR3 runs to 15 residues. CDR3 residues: CASSLGAVMNTEAFF. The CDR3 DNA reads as TGTGCCAGCAGTTTAGGTGCAGTCATGAACACTGAAGCTTTCTTT.